This T cell receptor beta chain was profiled in a study of T cells after yellow fever vaccination. General study findings and limits: Re-detected after boosting: most primary clones, 95% to 98% of CD4 and less than 90% of CD8.

TCRdb redid the calling of the 5' RACE reads with MiXCR, one entry per CDR3 protein. The repertoire holds hundreds of thousands of distinct CDR3 sequences, with roughly 12% as singletons. As to this clonotype: The target antigen is unknown.

V shed 7 bases and J 0 bases; nucleotides not matched to a gene: 9. Germline V gene sequence: CDR1 SQVTM, CDR2 ANQGSEA. The CDR3 has 16 residues. This rearrangement joins TRBV29-1 to TRBJ2-6; 7 positions agree with TRBD2. The TCR originated in a man aged 30 to 39 who received the YFV17D yellow fever vaccine. The sequencing here drew on PBMCs, taken on the day of the yellow fever booster vaccination. The CDR3 DNA reads as TGCAGCGCCACCTCGGGAGGCAGCTCTGGGGCCAACGTCCTGACTTTC. Protein sequence: CSATSGGSSGANVLTF. Full variable domain (outside the CDR3, taken from reference TRBV29-1 and TRBJ2-6): SAVISQKPSRDICQRGTSLTIQCQVDSQVTMMFWYRQQPGQSLTLIATANQGSEATYESGFVIDKFPISRPNLTFSTLTVSNMSPEDSSIYLCSATSGGSSGANVLTFGAGSRLTVL.